This T cell receptor beta chain appears in the sequencing data of a study of cytomegalovirus exposure and HLA in healthy donors. The PCR used 60 Vbeta and 13 Jbeta primers. The repertoire was sequenced with immunoSEQ multiplex PCR; TCRdb's copy has only in-frame clones and lacks some. The sample includes about 180,000 clones, 80% of them seen just once. This CDR3 is built from 11 residues. Germline loops: CDR1 SGHKS, CDR2 YYEKEE (reference sequence). Between the trimmed V and J ends, which lost 0 bases and 9 bases, there was a span of 4 bases. This clone was detected only once. The sample consisted of PBMCs. The rearrangement links TRBV5-5 to TRBJ2-1; D is ambiguous. The TCR originated in a man aged 40-50 years in good health and CMV-seronegative. Here the CDR3 DNA reads TGTGCCAGCAGCTTGGCTATTGAGCAGTTCTTC. The encoded protein is CASSLAIEQFF.